One sample yielded the 28 T cell receptor beta chains listed below, sequenced in a study of T-cell reconstitution after alpha-beta-depleted transplantation in children (dated by TCRdb to 2016 to 2018). Library preparation used PCR. TCRdb names Illumina HiSeq 2500 as the instrument used. TCR library preparation used molecular barcoding, with unique molecular identifiers applied to normalize quantification of the TCRbeta repertoire. TCRdb reprocessed the public reads (quality trimming at Q25 with fastp, clone calling with MiXCR) and kept in-frame beta chains. CDR3 protein sequences are deduplicated, and each keeps its most common genes and DNA. For this sample there are more than 400,000 distinct CDR3 sequences; about 40% appear just once. The top ten clonotypes cover approximately 30% of the sample. This specimen's treatment or condition label, interpreted: allogeneic hematopoietic cell transplantation with graft depleted of TCRalphabeta T cells and CD19 B cells.

Specimen: PBMCs, collected before TCRalphabeta/CD19-depleted stem cell transplant. The receptors were gathered from a girl aged 2-10 years with aplastic anemia, due to receive a stem cell transplant.

The chain uses TRBV28 and TRBJ2-2; D is undetermined. The length of the CDR3 is 17 residues. CDR1 and CDR2 (germline): MDHEN, SYDVKM. Trimming removed 6 bases from V and 0 bases from J, with 17 bases in between. CDR3 protein: CASSGKRSSTNTGELFF. The CDR3 DNA reads TGTGCCAGCAGCGGTAAAAGATCCTCGACGAACACCGGGGAGCTGTTTTTT.

The gene calls are TRBV15 and TRBJ1-5; D possibly corresponds to TRBD1 (6 bases). Germline CDR1 reads LNHNV; CDR2 reads YYDKDF (reference sequence). This CDR3 region has 15 residues. V gave up 0 bases and J gave up 4 bases, with 10 bases separating them. CDR3 protein: CATSREGTPNQPQHF. The CDR3 nucleotides are TGTGCCACCAGCAGAGAAGGGACACCTAATCAGCCCCAGCATTTT.

The chain carries TRBV5-1 and TRBJ2-1; 7 bases fit TRBD2. This CDR3 is 13 amino acids long. After removal of 5 bases from V and 3 bases from J, the junction contained 2 bases not matched to a gene. Germline V lookup: CDR1 SGHRS, CDR2 YFSETQ. CDR3 in DNA: TGCGCCAGCAGGTGGGAGGGCTACAATGAGCAGTTCTTC. It yields the protein CASRWEGYNEQFF.

V gene TRBV5-1 combines with J gene TRBJ1-1; TRBD1 is a possible D gene (6 bases). With 4 bases removed from V and 6 bases from J, the gap between germline ends came to 13 bases. This CDR3 spans 13 amino acids. The germline CDR1 and CDR2 sequences are SGHRS and YFSETQ. DNA of the CDR3: TGCGCCAGCAGCGCAAACAGGGAGGCTGAAGCTTTCTTT. The encoded protein is CASSANREAEAFF.

In this sample, this clonotype turned up a few times. The chain uses TRBV28 and TRBJ2-1, with a possible D match to TRBD1 (5 bases). This CDR3 is built from 13 residues. The germline V gene encodes CDR1 MDHEN and CDR2 SYDVKM. V was shortened by 4 bases and J by 5 bases, with 9 bases between the two germline ends. CDR3 amino acids: CASSSSRDNEQFF. Here the CDR3 DNA reads TGTGCCAGCAGTTCATCCAGGGACAATGAGCAGTTCTTC.

The chain employs TRBV5-1 and TRBJ2-3; a possible D gene is TRBD1 (5 bases). V was shortened by 4 bases and J by 1 base, with 16 bases between the two germline ends. The CDR3 consists of 16 residues. Germline loops: CDR1 SGHRS, CDR2 YFSETQ. In nucleotides, the CDR3 is TGCGCCAGCAGCGTGACAGTTGGACCCCGCACAGATACGCAGTATTTT. The encoded protein is CASSVTVGPRTDTQYF.

The chain employs TRBV20-1 and TRBJ2-2; 12 bases are a match to TRBD2. V was pared by 1 base and J by 0 bases, with 3 bases of the junction left unmatched. From germline, CDR1 is DFQATT and CDR2 SNEGSKA (reference sequence). This CDR3 is 17 amino acids long. The CDR3 DNA sequence: TGCAGTGCTAGAGTGAGGACTAGCGGGACGAACACCGGGGAGCTGTTTTTT. Its protein is CSARVRTSGTNTGELFF.

The chain links TRBV6-1 to TRBJ2-3; 8 bases line up with TRBD2. The germline V gene has CDR1 MNHNS and CDR2 SASEGT. J gave up 6 bases and V 10 bases, and 15 bases lay outside the gene matches. The CDR3 has 15 residues. The CDR3, as DNA: TGTGCCAAGCTCCAGAAACGGGAGGGAAGGGATACGCAGTATTTT. Amino acids: CAKLQKREGRDTQYF.

This clonotype was counted between two and nine times. The chain uses TRBV20-1 and TRBJ1-2; TRBD1 aligns across 9 bases. CDR1 and CDR2 (germline): DFQATT, SNEGSKA (reference sequence). CDR3 size: 15 residues. V lost 6 bases, J lost 0 bases, and 8 bases stayed unmatched. The CDR3 nucleotides read TGCAGTGCGCCCTTAGGGACAGGGTCTAACTATGGCTACACCTTC. Translated: CSAPLGTGSNYGYTF.

The V and J genes are TRBV20-1 and TRBJ1-4; possible D gene TRBD1, 6 bases. V dropped 3 bases and J dropped 8 bases, with 13 bases sitting between them. This CDR3 has 13 amino acids. The germline CDR1 and CDR2 sequences are DFQATT and SNEGSKA (reference sequence). As DNA, the CDR3 is TGCAGTGCTAGTGTACAGGGAGGGGAAAAACTGTTTTTT. Its translation: CSASVQGGEKLFF.

This clonotype was observed many times. The chain recombines TRBV20-1 with TRBJ1-3; the D is unclear. The V end lost 5 bases, the J end lost 0 bases, and 8 bases lay between the germline ends. Germline V lookup: CDR1 DFQATT, CDR2 SNEGSKA (reference sequence). This CDR3 region has 13 residues. CDR3 loop: CSAPPLSGNTIYF. The CDR3 nucleotides are TGCAGTGCTCCCCCCCTCTCTGGAAACACCATATATTTT.

The V gene is TRBV9, the J gene TRBJ2-7, with TRBD2 identical over 10 bases. V lost 3 bases, J lost 3 bases, and 3 bases stayed unmatched. CDR1 is SGDLS, CDR2 YYNGEE, per germline. This CDR3 contains 14 residues. The CDR3, as DNA: TGTGCCAGCAGCGCTGCTAGCGGGGGCTACGAGCAGTACTTC. This sequence encodes CASSAASGGYEQYF.

This clonotype has at least ten counts. The V gene is TRBV12-3 or TRBV12-4, the J gene TRBJ2-1; tentatively, D is TRBD2 (6 bases). V lost 9 bases and J 0 bases, leaving 15 bases between the germline ends. The CDR3 has 15 amino acids. The CDR3 reads CASWPGESSYNEQFF. The CDR3 DNA reads as TGTGCCAGTTGGCCGGGGGAGAGCTCCTACAATGAGCAGTTCTTC.

The rearrangement links TRBV5-1 to TRBJ2-3; 7 nucleotides align to TRBD2. The trim removed 0 bases at V and 0 bases at J, leaving 4 bases unmatched. Germline V lookup: CDR1 SGHRS, CDR2 YFSETQ. The CDR3 contains 16 residues. In nucleotides, the CDR3 is TGCGCCAGCAGCTTGGGTGCGGGAGCCAGCACAGATACGCAGTATTTT. As protein: CASSLGAGASTDTQYF.

The V gene is TRBV10-3, the J gene TRBJ2-3; D possibly corresponds to TRBD2 (5 bases). The CDR3 extends over 14 amino acids. With 0 bases removed from V and 5 bases from J, the gap between germline ends came to 9 bases. CDR1 is ENHRY and CDR2 is SYGVKD in the germline V gene. The CDR3 sequence is CAISESYRGDTQYF. For the CDR3, the DNA is TGTGCCATCAGTGAGTCTTACCGGGGAGATACGCAGTATTTT.

The chain recombines TRBV6-5 with TRBJ2-3; 12 bases agree with TRBD2. The CDR3 has 18 residues. Per germline, CDR1 MNHEY and CDR2 SVGAGI. V shed 0 bases and J 5 bases; nucleotides not matched to a gene: 9. This chain's CDR3 is CASSYSVLAGGRGDTQYF. CDR3 nucleotides: TGTGCCAGCAGTTACTCGGTCCTAGCGGGGGGGCGCGGAGATACGCAGTATTTT.

There are many counts of this clonotype. J is TRBJ2-5 and V is TRBV10-3; the match to TRBD2 covers 8 bases. Trimming removed 6 bases from V and 1 base from J; junction bases left unmatched: 10. This CDR3 has 16 amino acids. The V gene's germline CDR1 is ENHRY and CDR2 SYGVKD. CDR3 in DNA: TGTGCCATCAGCACAAGGAGGGCGGGAGGCCAAGAGACCCAGTACTTC. As protein: CAISTRRAGGQETQYF.

This clonotype was counted only a few times. The rearrangement uses TRBV10-3 and TRBJ2-2, with TRBD1 matching over 9 bases. CDR3 length equals 15 residues. V lost 6 bases and J lost 4; bases outside the gene matches: 6. Germline CDR1 and CDR2: ENHRY and SYGVKD. The CDR3: CAISPGQGSTGELFF. In DNA, the CDR3 is TGTGCCATCAGCCCGGGACAGGGTTCCACCGGGGAGCTGTTTTTT.

The CDR3 nucleotides are TGTGCCAGTAGTACCTTCACGACAGGGTTGAACACCGGGGAGCTGTTTTTT. Its protein is CASSTFTTGLNTGELFF. The chain is built from TRBV19 and TRBJ2-2; TRBD1 aligns across 7 bases. Germline assignment: CDR1 LNHDA and CDR2 SQIVND (reference sequence). The V gene end was trimmed by 4 bases and the J gene end by 1 base; junction bases not matched to a gene: 9. This CDR3 comprises 17 residues.

The sample holds a few counts of this clonotype. The chain carries TRBV6-2 or TRBV6-3 and TRBJ2-5, with 8 bases identical to TRBD2. The CDR3 is made up of 16 amino acids. V was clipped by 3 bases and J by 7 bases; unmatched bases: 13. Germline V gene data show CDR1 as MNHEY and CDR2 as SVGEGT. Written as DNA, the CDR3 is TGTGCCAGCAGTTATATCTGGAGCGGGAGTGGGGTGACCCAGTACTTC. Translation: CASSYIWSGSGVTQYF.

The chain recombines TRBV7-9 with TRBJ1-1; D is possibly TRBD1 (6 bases). There are 15 residues in the CDR3. Germline CDR1 SEHNR, CDR2 FQNEAQ (reference sequence). V was trimmed by 5 bases and J by 1 base, leaving 14 bases between them. CDR3 sequence: CASSNRDGGNTEAFF. The DNA for the CDR3 is TGTGCCAGCAGCAACAGGGACGGGGGGAACACTGAAGCTTTCTTT.

The chain employs TRBV5-1 and TRBJ2-1, with D hard to call. This CDR3 spans 17 amino acids. The V gene's germline CDR1 is SGHRS and CDR2 YFSETQ. The V and J ends lost 1 base and 6 bases respectively, with 20 bases between them. DNA of the CDR3: TGCGCCAGCAGCTTGCCCAACCTCAGGTTTCGCGGCAATGAGCAGTTCTTC. It translates to CASSLPNLRFRGNEQFF.

The chain links TRBV12-3 or TRBV12-4 to TRBJ2-5, with D perhaps matching TRBD1 (6 bases). Trimming pared 5 bases from V and 2 bases from J, leaving 9 bases between. This CDR3 contains 13 residues. This CDR3 is CASSMTGQETQYF. CDR3 DNA: TGTGCCAGCAGTATGACAGGTCAAGAGACCCAGTACTTC.

The chain carries TRBV7-6 and TRBJ2-3; 12 nucleotides match TRBD2. CDR3 length: 18 residues. V gave up 0 bases and J gave up 6 bases; unmatched junction bases: 10. Per the germline V gene, CDR1 is SGHVS and CDR2 is FNYEAQ. CDR3 nucleotide sequence: TGTGCCAGCAGCTTAGCCCTAGCGGGGGGGCCGTTGTTGGATACGCAGTATTTT. This codes for CASSLALAGGPLLDTQYF.

This clonotype was observed a few times. The chain links TRBV20-1 to TRBJ1-2; TRBD1 matches at 7 bases. V lost 4 bases and J lost 6; bases outside the gene matches: 2. This CDR3 region has 11 residues. Germline CDR1 reads DFQATT; CDR2 reads SNEGSKA (reference sequence). The CDR3 DNA reads as TGCAGTGCTAAGCAGGGGGATGGCTACACCTTC. Protein: CSAKQGDGYTF.

This sequence joins TRBV7-8 and TRBJ1-5, with TRBD1 as a possible D gene (5 bases). Germline assignment: CDR1 SGHVS and CDR2 FQNEAQ. The V end lost 1 base, the J end lost 1 base, and 17 bases lay between the germline ends. CDR3 length: 18 residues. As DNA, the CDR3 is TGTGCCAGCAGCTTAGGGGGCCAGGGCGAATGGAGCAATCAGCCCCAGCATTTT. Its translation: CASSLGGQGEWSNQPQHF.

This clonotype was observed a few times. V gene TRBV7-2 combines with J gene TRBJ2-7; possible D gene TRBD1, 6 bases. V shed 1 base and J shed 12 bases, with 13 bases lying between them. CDR1 and CDR2 from the germline V gene are SGHTA and FQGNSA. There are 12 residues in the CDR3. This chain's CDR3 is CASSLEAGARYF. As DNA, the CDR3 is TGTGCCAGCAGCTTAGAGGCAGGGGCTAGGTACTTC.

This clonotype appeared a few times. V usage is TRBV3-1 and J usage is TRBJ2-3; D gene uncertain. Germline V gene data show CDR1 as LGHDT and CDR2 as YNNKEL (reference sequence). Trimming cost V 5 bases and J 0 bases, with 12 bases left between them. The CDR3 loop spans 15 amino acids. The CDR3 sequence: CASSSIMTSTDTQYF. CDR3 nucleotide sequence: TGTGCCAGCAGCTCCATCATGACTAGCACAGATACGCAGTATTTT.